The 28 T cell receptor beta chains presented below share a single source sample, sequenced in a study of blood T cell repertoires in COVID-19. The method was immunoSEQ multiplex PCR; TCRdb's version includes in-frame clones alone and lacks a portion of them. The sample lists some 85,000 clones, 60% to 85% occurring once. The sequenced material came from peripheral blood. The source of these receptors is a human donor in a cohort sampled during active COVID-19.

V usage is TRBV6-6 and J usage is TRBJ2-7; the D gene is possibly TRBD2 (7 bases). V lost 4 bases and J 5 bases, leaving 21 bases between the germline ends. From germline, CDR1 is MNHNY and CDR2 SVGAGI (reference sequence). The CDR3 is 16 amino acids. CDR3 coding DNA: TGTGCCAGCAGTTCAAAAAATTCGGGGGGCGCGGACGAGCAGTACTTC. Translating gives CASSSKNSGGADEQYF.

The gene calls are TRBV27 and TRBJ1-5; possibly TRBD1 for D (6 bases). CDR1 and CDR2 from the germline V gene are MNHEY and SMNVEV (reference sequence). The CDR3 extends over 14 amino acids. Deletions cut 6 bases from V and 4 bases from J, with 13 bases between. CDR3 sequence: CASSQRGGNQPQHF. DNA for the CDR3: TGTGCCAGCAGCCAAAGGGGGGGAAATCAGCCCCAGCATTTT.

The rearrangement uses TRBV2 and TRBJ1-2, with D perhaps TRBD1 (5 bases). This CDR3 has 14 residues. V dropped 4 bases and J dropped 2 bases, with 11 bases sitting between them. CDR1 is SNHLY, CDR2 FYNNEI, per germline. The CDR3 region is CASSAGLFNYGYTF. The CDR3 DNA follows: TGTGCCAGCAGTGCAGGGTTATTCAACTATGGCTACACCTTC.

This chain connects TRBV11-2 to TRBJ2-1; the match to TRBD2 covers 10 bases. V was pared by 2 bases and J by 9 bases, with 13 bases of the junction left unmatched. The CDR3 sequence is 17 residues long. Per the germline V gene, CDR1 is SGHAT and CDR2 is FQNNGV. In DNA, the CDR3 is TGTGCCAGCAGCTTAACGGGACTAGCGTCGAACATGGGTGAGCAGTTCTTC. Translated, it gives CASSLTGLASNMGEQFF.

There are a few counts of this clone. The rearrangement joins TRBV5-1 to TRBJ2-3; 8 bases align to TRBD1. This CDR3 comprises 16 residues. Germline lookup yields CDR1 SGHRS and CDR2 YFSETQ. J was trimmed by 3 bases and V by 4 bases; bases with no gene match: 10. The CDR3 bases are TGCGCCAGCAGCCCCGGACAGGGAGGTTTGACAGATACGCAGTATTTT. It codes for CASSPGQGGLTDTQYF.

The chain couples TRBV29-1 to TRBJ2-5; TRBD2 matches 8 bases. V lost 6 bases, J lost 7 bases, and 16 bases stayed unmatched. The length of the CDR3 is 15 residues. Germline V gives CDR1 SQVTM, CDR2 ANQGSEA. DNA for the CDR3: TGCAGCGTGGGAGGGGCGCGGGAGGCTGTAGGGACCCAGTACTTC. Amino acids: CSVGGAREAVGTQYF.

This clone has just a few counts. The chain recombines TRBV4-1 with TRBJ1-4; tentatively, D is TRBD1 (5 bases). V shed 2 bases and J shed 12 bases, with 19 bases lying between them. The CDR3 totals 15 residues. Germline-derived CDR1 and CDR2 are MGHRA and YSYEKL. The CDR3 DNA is TGCGCCAGCAGCCAAAGGGCGACCGGGACGGGAGAACTGTTTTTT. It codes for CASSQRATGTGELFF.

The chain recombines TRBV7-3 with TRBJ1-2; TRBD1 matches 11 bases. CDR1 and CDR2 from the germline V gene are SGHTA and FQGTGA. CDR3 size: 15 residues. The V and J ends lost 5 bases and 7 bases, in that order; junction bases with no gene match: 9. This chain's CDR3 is CASSHRTGGDGGYTF. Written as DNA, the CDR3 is TGTGCCAGCAGCCACAGGACAGGGGGCGACGGTGGCTACACCTTC.

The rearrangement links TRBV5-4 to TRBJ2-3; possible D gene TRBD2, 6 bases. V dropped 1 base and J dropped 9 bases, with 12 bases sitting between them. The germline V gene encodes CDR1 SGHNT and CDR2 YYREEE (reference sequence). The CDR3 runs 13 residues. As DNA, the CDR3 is TGTGCCAGCAGCTTGCCCGGACGGGGGACGCAGTATTTT. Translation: CASSLPGRGTQYF.

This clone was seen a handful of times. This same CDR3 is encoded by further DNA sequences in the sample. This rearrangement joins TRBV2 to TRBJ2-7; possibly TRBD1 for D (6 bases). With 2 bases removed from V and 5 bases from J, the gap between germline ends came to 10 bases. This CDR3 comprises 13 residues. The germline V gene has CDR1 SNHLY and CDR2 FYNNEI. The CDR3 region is CASSEQGMNEQYF. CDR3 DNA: TGTGCCAGCAGTGAACAGGGGATGAACGAGCAGTACTTC.

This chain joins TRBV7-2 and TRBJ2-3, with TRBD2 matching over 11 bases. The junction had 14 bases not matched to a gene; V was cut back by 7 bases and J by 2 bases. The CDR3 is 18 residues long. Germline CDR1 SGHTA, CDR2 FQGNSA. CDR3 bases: TGTGCCAGCACCCACTGGGGGACTAGCGGAGGACTCACAGATACGCAGTATTTT. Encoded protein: CASTHWGTSGGLTDTQYF.

The CDR3 DNA reads as TGTGCCAGCAGTTTGGATGCGGCGGACAATGAGCAGTTCTTC. As protein: CASSLDAADNEQFF. The rearrangement joins TRBV27 to TRBJ2-1, with D unclear. Germline V gene data show CDR1 as MNHEY and CDR2 as SMNVEV (reference sequence). The CDR3 contains 14 residues. V was shortened by 3 bases and J by 5 bases, with 11 bases between the two germline ends.

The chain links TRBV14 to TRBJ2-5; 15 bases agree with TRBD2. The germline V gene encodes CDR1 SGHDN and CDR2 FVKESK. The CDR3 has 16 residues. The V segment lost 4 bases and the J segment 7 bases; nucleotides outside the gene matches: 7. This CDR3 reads CASSPGLAGGQGTQYF. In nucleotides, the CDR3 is TGTGCCAGCAGCCCCGGACTAGCGGGAGGGCAGGGGACCCAGTACTTC.

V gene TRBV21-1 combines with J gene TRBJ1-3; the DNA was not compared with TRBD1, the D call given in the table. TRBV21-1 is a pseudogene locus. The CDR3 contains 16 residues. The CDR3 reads CASSVQGNGTGNTIYF. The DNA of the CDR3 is TGTGCCAGCAGTGTTCAGGGGAATGGCACTGGAAACACCATATATTTT.

Here the CDR3 reads CASARGVNEQFF. CDR3 in DNA: TGTGCCAGCGCCCGCGGGGTTAATGAGCAGTTCTTC. The chain joins TRBV6-1 to TRBJ2-1; maybe TRBD2 (6 bases). The CDR3 has 12 residues. V was pared by 8 bases and J by 7 bases, with 12 bases between. Germline CDR1 MNHNS, CDR2 SASEGT.

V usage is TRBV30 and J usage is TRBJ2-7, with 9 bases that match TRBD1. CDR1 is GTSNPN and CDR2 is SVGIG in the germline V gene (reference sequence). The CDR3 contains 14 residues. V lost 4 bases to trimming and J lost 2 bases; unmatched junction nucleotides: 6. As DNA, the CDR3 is TGTGCCTGGACTGGACAGGGGAGCACCTACGAGCAGTACTTC. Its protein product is CAWTGQGSTYEQYF.

CDR3: CASSYGTGLTKQYF. In DNA form, the CDR3 reads TGTGCCAGCAGTTACGGGACAGGACTTACGAAGCAGTACTTC. The chain carries TRBV6-2 or TRBV6-3 and TRBJ2-7; 8 bases line up with TRBD1. CDR1 and CDR2 (germline): MNHEY, SVGEGT. This CDR3 is built from 14 residues. The trim removed 2 bases at V and 8 bases at J, leaving 8 bases unmatched.

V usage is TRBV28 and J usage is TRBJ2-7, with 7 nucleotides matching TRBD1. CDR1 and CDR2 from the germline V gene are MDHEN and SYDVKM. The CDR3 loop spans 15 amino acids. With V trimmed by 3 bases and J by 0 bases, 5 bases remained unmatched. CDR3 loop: CASSLGTVSSYEQYF. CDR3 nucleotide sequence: TGTGCCAGCAGTTTGGGGACAGTCAGCTCCTACGAGCAGTACTTC.

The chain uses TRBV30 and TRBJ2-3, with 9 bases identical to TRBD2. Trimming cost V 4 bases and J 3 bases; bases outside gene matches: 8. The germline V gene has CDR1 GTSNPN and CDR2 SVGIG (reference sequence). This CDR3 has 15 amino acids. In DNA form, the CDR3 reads TGTGCCTGGAAGAATAGCGGGAGTAGTACAGATACGCAGTATTTT. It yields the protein CAWKNSGSSTDTQYF.

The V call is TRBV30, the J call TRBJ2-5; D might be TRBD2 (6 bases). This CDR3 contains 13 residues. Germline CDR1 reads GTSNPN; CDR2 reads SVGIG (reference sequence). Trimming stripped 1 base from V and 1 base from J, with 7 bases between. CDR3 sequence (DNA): TGTGCCTGGAGTGGGGGACTCCAAGAGACCCAGTACTTC. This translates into CAWSGGLQETQYF.

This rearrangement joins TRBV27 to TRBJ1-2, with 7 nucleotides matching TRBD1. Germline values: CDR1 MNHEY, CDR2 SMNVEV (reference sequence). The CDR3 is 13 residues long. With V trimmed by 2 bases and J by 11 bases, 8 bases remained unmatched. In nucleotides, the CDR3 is TGTGCCAGCAGTTTACACAGGGGCACCCGATACACCTTC. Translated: CASSLHRGTRYTF.

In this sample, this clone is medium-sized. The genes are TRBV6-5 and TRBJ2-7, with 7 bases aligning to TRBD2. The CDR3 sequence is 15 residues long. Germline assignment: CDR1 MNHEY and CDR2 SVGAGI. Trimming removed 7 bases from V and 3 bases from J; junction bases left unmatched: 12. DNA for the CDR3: TGTGCCAGCAAGGTTTCCTCTAGCGGACTCTACGAGCAGTACTTC. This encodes CASKVSSSGLYEQYF.

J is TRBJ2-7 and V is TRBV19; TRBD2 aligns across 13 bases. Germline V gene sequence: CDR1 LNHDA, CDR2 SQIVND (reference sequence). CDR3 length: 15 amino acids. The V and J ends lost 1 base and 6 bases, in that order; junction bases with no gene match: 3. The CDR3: CASSIGGLAGREQYF. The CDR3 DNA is TGTGCCAGTAGTATAGGGGGACTAGCGGGACGCGAGCAGTACTTC.

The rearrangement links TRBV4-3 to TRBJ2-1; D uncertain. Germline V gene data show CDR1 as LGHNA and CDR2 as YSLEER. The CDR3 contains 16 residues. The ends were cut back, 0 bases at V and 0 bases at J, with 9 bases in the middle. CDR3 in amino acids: CASSQDSLSSYNEQFF. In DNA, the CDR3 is TGCGCCAGCAGCCAAGATAGTCTAAGCTCCTACAATGAGCAGTTCTTC.

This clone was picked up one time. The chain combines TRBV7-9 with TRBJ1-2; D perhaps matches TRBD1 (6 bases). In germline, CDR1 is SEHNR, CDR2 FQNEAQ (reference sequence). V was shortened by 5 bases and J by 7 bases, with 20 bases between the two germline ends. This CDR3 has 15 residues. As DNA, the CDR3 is TGTGCCAGCAGCCCCCGGGGGGGCCAAGCGACTGGCTACACCTTC. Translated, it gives CASSPRGGQATGYTF.

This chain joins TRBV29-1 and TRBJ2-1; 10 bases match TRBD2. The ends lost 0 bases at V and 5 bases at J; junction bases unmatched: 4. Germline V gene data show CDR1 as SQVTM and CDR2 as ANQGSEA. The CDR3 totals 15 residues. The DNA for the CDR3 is TGCAGCGTTGAAGACCCACTAGCGGGGCACAATGAGCAGTTCTTC. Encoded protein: CSVEDPLAGHNEQFF.

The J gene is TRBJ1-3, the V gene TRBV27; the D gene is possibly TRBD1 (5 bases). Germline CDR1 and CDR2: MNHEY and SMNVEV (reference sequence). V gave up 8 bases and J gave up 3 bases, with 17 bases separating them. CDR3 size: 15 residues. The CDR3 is CASPLRRGGGNTIYF. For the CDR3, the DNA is TGTGCCAGCCCCTTAAGGAGGGGAGGTGGAAACACCATATATTTT.

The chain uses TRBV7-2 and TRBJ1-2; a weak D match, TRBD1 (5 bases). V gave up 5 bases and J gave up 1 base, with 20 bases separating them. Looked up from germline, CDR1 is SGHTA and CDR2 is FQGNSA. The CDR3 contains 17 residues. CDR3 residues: CASSPRSGGTFNYGYTF. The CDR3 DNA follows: TGTGCCAGCAGCCCACGGAGTGGAGGGACCTTTAACTATGGCTACACCTTC. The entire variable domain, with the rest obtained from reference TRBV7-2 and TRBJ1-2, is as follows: GAGVSQSPSNKVTEKGKDVELRCDPISGHTALYWYRQSLGQGLEFLIYFQGNSAPDKSGLPSDRFSAERTGGSVSTLTIQRTQQEDSAVYLCASSPRSGGTFNYGYTFGSGTRLTVV.